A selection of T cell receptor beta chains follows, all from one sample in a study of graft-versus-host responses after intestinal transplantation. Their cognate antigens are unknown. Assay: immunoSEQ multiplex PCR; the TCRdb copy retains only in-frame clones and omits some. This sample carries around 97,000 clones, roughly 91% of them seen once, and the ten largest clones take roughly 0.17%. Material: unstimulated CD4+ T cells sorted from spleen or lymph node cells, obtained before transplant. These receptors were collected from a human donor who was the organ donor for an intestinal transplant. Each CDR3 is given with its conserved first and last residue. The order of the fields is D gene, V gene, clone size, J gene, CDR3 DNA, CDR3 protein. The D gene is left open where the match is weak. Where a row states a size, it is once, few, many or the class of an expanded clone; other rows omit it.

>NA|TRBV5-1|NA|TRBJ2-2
TGCGCCAGCAGCTTGTCGAACAGGTTTCCCGGGGAGCTGTTTTTT
CASSLSNRFPGELFF
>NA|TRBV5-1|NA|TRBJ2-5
TGCGCCAGCAGCCCCTTAATCCCTACAGGGAAAGAGACCCAGTACTTC
CASSPLIPTGKETQYF
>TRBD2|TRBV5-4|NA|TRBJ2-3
TGTGCCAGCAGCCCCCGGCGGGGGGGTTTCACAGATACGCAGTATTTT
CASSPRRGGFTDTQYF
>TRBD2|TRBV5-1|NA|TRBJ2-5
TGCGCCAGCAGCCCTCTTGGACTAGTGGGCCAAGAGACCCAGTACTTC
CASSPLGLVGQETQYF
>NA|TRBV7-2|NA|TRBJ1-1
TGTGCCAGCACCCTTGGGGGACATTTTACCTCAGGGGCTGAAGCTTTCTTT
CASTLGGHFTSGAEAFF
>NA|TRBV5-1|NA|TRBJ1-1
TGCGCCAGCAGCTTGGAACTGGGGCTGGGCACTGAAGCTTTCTTT
CASSLELGLGTEAFF
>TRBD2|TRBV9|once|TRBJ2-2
TGTGCCAGCACCCCTGTGGCTAGCGGGAGATCCACCGGGGAGCTGTTTTTT
CASTPVASGRSTGELFF
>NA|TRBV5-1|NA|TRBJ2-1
TGCGCCAGCAGCGCGGGACTGCCTAGCTTCTACAATGAGCAGTTCTTC
CASSAGLPSFYNEQFF
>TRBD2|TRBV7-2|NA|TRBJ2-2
TGTGCCATCCGGACTAGCGGGGACACCGGGGAGCTGTTTTTT
CAIRTSGDTGELFF
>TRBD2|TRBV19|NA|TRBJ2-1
TGTGCCAGTAGTTCGGGACTAGCGGGGGGGTACAATGAGCAGTTCTTC
CASSSGLAGGYNEQFF
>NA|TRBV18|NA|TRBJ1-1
TGTGCCAGCTCACCCTTGCAGGTGAACACTGAAGCTTTCTTT
CASSPLQVNTEAFF
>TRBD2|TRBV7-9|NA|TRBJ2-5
TGTGCCAGCAGCTTAGAAGGGAGGGGAGAGACCCAGTACTTC
CASSLEGRGETQYF
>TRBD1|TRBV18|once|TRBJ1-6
TGTGCCAGCTCACCGGGACAGTATAATTCACCCCTCCACTTT
CASSPGQYNSPLHF
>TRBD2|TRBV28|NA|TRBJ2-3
TGTGCCAGCAGTACCTTAGCGGGGAAGAGCACAGATACGCAGTATTTT
CASSTLAGKSTDTQYF
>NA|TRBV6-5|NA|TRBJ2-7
TGTGCCAGCAGTTACTCCCAGGCCTACGAGCAGTACTTC
CASSYSQAYEQYF
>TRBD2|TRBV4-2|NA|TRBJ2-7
TGTGCCAGCAGCCACCCCCCGGGAGGGTCCGAGCAGTACTTC
CASSHPPGGSEQYF
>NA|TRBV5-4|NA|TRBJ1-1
TGTGCCGGCAGCTTGTTTCAGGGGCTGAACACTGAAGCTTTCTTT
CAGSLFQGLNTEAFF
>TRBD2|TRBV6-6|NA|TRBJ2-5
TGTGCTTCGGCCCGGGGGGAGGAGACCCAGTACTTC
CASARGEETQYF
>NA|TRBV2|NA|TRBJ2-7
TGTGCCAGCAGTTCTTTCTCCTACGAGCAGTACTTC
CASSSFSYEQYF
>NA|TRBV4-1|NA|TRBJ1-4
TGCGCCAGCAGCCGCCAAACAGGGATTGAAAAACTGTTTTTT
CASSRQTGIEKLFF
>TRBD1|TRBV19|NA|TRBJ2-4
TGTGCCAGTAGTATCGGGGGGACAGGGGGCAAGAACATTCAGTACTTC
CASSIGGTGGKNIQYF
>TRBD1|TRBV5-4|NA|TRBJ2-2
TGTGCCAGCAGCTTGGTTACAGGGGGCTCCGGGGAGCTGTTTTTT
CASSLVTGGSGELFF
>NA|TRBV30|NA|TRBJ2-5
TGTGCCTGGAGTGTAGCAGGGTTACGAGAGACCCAGTACTTC
CAWSVAGLRETQYF
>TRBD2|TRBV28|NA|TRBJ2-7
TGTGCCAGCAGTTTGGCCGGCGTAGGTAGCGGGGGGTCCTACGAGCAGTACTTC
CASSLAGVGSGGSYEQYF
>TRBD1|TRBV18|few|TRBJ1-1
TGTGCCAGCTCACCGGACAGGGGGGTGCTCACTGAAGCTTTCTTT
CASSPDRGVLTEAFF
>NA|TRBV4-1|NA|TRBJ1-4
TGCGCCAGCAGCCCCTACAACAGGGCGGATAATGAAAAACTGTTTTTT
CASSPYNRADNEKLFF
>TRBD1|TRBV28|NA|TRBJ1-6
TGTGCCAGCAGACCGGGACAGGGGGGATCACCCCTCCACTTT
CASRPGQGGSPLHF
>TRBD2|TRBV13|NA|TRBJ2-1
TGTGCCAGCAGCTCTAGCGGGGGGGGCCCTGGGGTGGTCTTC
CASSSSGGGPGVVF
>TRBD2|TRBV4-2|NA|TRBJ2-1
TGTGCCAGCAGCCAAGTTCTGGCTAGCGGAATTTTGGAGCAGTTCTTC
CASSQVLASGILEQFF
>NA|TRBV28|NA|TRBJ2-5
TGTGCCAGCAGTCGACCGGGACATAAAAAAGAGACCCAGTACTTC
CASSRPGHKKETQYF
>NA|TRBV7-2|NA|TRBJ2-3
TGTGCCAGCAGCCAAAACCCCTTAGCGGTTCTCACAGATACGCAGTATTTT
CASSQNPLAVLTDTQYF
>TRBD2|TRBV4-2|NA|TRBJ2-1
TGTGCCAGCAGCCAGCTCCCGCTGAGACTAGCTGACAATGAGCAGTTCTTC
CASSQLPLRLADNEQFF
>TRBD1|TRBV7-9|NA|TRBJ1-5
TGTGCCAGCAGCTTGGGGACAGGGGGAAATCAGCCCCAGCATTTT
CASSLGTGGNQPQHF
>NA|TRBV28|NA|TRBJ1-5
TGTGCCAGCAGTTTATACAGGGCCTCTTATCAGCCCCAGCATTTT
CASSLYRASYQPQHF
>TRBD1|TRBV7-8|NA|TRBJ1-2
TGTGCCAGCAGCTCCCGTCCCGGGACAGGGGACCTTTATGGCTACACCTTC
CASSSRPGTGDLYGYTF
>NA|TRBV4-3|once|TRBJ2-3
TGCGCCAGCGGGCAGGGGCAAACAGATACGCAGTATTTT
CASGQGQTDTQYF
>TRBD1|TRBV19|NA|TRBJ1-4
TGTGCCAGTAGTCCAGGGGGAGGAGTGGATGAAAAACTGTTTTTT
CASSPGGGVDEKLFF
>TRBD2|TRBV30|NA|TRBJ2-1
TGTGCCTGGAATCGGCTAGCGGGGGCCCAGGCTTACAATGAGCAGTTCTTC
CAWNRLAGAQAYNEQFF
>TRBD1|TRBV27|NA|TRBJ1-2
TGTGCCAGCAGTTTTTTTTCCAGGGGGACGTACGGCTACACCTTC
CASSFFSRGTYGYTF
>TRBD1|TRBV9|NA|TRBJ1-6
TGTGCCAGCAGCCCTCTCAGGGACAGGGGCTCACCCCTCCACTTT
CASSPLRDRGSPLHF
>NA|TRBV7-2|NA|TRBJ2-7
TGTGCCAGCAGCTTAGCGGGGAGGTACGAGCAGTACTTC
CASSLAGRYEQYF
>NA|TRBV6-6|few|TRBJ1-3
TGTGCCAGCAGAGCCAGGACAGGAAACACCATATATTTT
CASRARTGNTIYF
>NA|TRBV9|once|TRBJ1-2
TGTGCCAGCAGCTCCCGGGACACCGGGAACTATGGCTACACCTTC
CASSSRDTGNYGYTF
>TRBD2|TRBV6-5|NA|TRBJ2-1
TGTGCCAGCAGGGGACTAGCGAGGCAGTTCTTC
CASRGLARQFF
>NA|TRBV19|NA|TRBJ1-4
TGTGCCAGTCATAACCGGGAGCTTAATGAAAAACTGTTTTTT
CASHNRELNEKLFF
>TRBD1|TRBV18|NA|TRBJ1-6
TGTGCCAGCTCACCGGGGACAGCAAATTCACCCCTCCACTTT
CASSPGTANSPLHF
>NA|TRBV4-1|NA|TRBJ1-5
TGCGCCAGCAGCCAAGTCTTGAATCAGCCCCAGCATTTT
CASSQVLNQPQHF
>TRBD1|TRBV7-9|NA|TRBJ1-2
TGTGCCAGCAGCTTAACACAGGGGAACTATGGCTACACCTTC
CASSLTQGNYGYTF
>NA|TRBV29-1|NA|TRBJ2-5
TGCAGCGTTGAAGATGGAATCAGGATTCCAGAGACCCAGTACTTC
CSVEDGIRIPETQYF
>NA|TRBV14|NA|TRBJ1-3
TGTGCCAGCAGCCATCGCGCCGGGGTGCCCGGCACCATATATTTT
CASSHRAGVPGTIYF
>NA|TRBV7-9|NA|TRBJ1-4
TGTGCCAGCAGCGAGAAGCAGGAAGATAATGAAAAACTGTTTTTT
CASSEKQEDNEKLFF